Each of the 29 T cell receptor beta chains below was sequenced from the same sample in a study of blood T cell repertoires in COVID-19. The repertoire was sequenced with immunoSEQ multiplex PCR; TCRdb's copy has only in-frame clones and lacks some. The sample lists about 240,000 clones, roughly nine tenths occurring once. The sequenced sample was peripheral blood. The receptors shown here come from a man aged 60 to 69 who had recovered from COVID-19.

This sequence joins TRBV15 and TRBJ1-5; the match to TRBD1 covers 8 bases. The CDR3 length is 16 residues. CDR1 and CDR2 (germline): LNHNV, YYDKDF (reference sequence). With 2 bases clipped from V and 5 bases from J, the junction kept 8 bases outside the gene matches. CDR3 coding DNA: TGTGCCACCAGCAGACATGGACAGGGAATTCATCAGCCCCAGCATTTT. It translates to CATSRHGQGIHQPQHF.

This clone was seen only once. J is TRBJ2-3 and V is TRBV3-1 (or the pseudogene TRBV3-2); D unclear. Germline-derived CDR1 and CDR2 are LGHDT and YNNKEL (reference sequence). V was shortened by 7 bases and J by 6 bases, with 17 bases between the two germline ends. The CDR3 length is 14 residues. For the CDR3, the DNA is TGTGCCAGCATGACTCTCGGAAGGCCCGATACGCAGTATTTT. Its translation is CASMTLGRPDTQYF.

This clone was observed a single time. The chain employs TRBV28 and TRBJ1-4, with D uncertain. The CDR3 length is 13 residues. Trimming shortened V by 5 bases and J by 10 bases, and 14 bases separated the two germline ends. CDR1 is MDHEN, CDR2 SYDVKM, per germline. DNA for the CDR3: TGTGCCAGCAGTCTTCAACCTGAGGGAAAACTGTTTTTT. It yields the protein CASSLQPEGKLFF.

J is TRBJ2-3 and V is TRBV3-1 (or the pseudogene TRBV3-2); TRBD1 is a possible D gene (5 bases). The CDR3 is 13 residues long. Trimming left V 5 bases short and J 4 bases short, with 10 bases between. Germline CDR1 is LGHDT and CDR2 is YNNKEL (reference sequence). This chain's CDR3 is CASSDSPPDTQYF. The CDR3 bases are TGTGCCAGCAGCGACAGTCCCCCAGATACGCAGTATTTT.

CDR3 nucleotide sequence: TGTGCCAGCATCATGACGTCGGGGTCTAATTCACCCCTCCACTTT. Its protein is CASIMTSGSNSPLHF. V gene TRBV6-5 combines with J gene TRBJ1-6, with D uncertain. Looked up from germline, CDR1 is MNHEY and CDR2 is SVGAGI. This CDR3 region has 15 residues. V was trimmed by 7 bases and J by 6 bases, leaving 16 bases between them.

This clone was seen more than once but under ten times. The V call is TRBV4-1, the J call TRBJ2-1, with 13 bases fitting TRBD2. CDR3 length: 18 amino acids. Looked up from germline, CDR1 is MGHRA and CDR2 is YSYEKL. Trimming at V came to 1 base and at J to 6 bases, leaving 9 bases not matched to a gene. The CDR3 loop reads CASSQGRGLAGPGNEQFF. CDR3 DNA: TGCGCCAGCAGCCAAGGAAGGGGACTAGCGGGGCCCGGCAATGAGCAGTTCTTC.

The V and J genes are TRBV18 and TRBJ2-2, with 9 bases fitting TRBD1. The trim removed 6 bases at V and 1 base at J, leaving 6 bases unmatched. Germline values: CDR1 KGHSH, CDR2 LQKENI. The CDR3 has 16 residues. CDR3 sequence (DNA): TGTGCCAGCTCTCCAGGGACAGGGTGGAACACCGGGGAGCTGTTTTTT. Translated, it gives CASSPGTGWNTGELFF. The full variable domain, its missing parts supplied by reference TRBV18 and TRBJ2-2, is NAGVMQNPRHLVRRRGQEARLRCSPMKGHSHVYWYRQLPEEGLKFMVYLQKENIIDESGMPKERFSAEFPKEGPSILRIQQVVRGDSAAYFCASSPGTGWNTGELFFGEGSRLTVL.

The DNA of the CDR3 is TGTGCCAGCAGCCTCCTCTCGGGGAACACTGAAGCTTTCTTT. This codes for CASSLLSGNTEAFF. V usage is TRBV5-4 and J usage is TRBJ1-1; D unresolved. Per germline, CDR1 SGHNT and CDR2 YYREEE (reference sequence). Trimming took 4 bases from V and 1 from J, leaving 11 bases between them. This CDR3 region has 14 residues.

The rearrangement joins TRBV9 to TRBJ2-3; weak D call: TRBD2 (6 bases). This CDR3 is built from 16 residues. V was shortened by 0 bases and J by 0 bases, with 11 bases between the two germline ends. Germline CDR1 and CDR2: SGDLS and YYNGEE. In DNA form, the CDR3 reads TGTGCCAGCAGCGTAGAGGAGGGGTCCAGCACAGATACGCAGTATTTT. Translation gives CASSVEEGSSTDTQYF.

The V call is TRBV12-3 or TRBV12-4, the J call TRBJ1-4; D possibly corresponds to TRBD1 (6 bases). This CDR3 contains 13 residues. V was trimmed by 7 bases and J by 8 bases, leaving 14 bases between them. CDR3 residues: CASKGTRKEKLFF. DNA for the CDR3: TGTGCCAGCAAGGGGACAAGGAAAGAAAAACTGTTTTTT.

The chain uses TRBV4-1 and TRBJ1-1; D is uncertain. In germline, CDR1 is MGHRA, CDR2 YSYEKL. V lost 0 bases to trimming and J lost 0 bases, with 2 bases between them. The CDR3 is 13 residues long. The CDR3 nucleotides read TGCGCCAGCAGCCAAGACGTGAACACTGAAGCTTTCTTT. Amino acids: CASSQDVNTEAFF.

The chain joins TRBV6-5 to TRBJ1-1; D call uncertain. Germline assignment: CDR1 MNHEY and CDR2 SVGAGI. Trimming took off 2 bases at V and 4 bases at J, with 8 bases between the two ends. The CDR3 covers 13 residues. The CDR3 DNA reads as TGTGCCAGCAGTTACGTGTCGCGCACTGAAGCTTTCTTT. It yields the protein CASSYVSRTEAFF.

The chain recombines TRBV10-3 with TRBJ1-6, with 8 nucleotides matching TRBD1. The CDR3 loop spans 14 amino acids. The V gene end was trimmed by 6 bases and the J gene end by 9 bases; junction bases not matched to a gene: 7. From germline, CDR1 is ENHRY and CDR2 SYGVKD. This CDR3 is CAISPGQGSSPLHF. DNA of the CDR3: TGTGCCATCAGCCCCGGACAGGGATCTTCACCCCTCCACTTT.

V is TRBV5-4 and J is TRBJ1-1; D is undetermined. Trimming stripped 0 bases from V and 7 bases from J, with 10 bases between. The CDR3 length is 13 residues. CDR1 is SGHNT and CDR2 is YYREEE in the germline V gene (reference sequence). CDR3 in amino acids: CASSLDGRGEAFF. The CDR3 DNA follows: TGTGCCAGCAGCTTGGACGGACGGGGTGAAGCTTTCTTT.

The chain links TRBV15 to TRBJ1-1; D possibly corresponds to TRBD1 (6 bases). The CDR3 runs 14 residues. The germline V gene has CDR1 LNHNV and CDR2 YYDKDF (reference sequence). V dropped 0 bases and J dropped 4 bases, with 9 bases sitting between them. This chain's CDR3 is CATSRDRGSTEAFF. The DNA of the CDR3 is TGTGCCACCAGCAGAGACAGGGGTAGCACTGAAGCTTTCTTT. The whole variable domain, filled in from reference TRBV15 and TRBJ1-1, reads DAMVIQNPRYQVTQFGKPVTLSCSQTLNHNVMYWYQQKSSQAPKLLFHYYDKDFNNEADTPDNFQSRRPNTSFCFLDIRSPGLGDTAMYLCATSRDRGSTEAFFGQGTRLTVV.

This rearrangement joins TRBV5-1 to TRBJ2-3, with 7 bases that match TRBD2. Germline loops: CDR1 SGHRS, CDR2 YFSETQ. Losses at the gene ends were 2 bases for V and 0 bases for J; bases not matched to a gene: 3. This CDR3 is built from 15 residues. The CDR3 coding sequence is TGCGCCAGCAGCTTTCGCGGGGGTAGCACAGATACGCAGTATTTT. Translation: CASSFRGGSTDTQYF.

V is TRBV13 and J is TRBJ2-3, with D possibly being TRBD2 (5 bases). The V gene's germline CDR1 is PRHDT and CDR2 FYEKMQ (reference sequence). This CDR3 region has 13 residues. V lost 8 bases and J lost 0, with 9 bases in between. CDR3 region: CASVRVSTDTQYF. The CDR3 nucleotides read TGTGCCAGCGTGAGGGTGAGCACAGATACGCAGTATTTT.

The CDR3 DNA sequence: TGTGCCAGCAGCCTCTACGGAGCCGGGGAGCTGTTTTTT. Protein product: CASSLYGAGELFF. V is TRBV3-1 (or the pseudogene TRBV3-2) and J is TRBJ2-2; D gene uncertain. Per the germline V gene, CDR1 is LGHDT and CDR2 is YNNKEL (reference sequence). V lost 4 bases and J lost 6, with 9 bases in between. This CDR3 comprises 13 residues.

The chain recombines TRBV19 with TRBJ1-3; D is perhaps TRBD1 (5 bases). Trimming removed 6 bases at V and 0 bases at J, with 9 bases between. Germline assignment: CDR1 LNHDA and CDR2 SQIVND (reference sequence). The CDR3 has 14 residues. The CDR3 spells CASRATVSGNTIYF. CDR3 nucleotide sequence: TGTGCCAGTAGGGCGACAGTCTCTGGAAACACCATATATTTT.

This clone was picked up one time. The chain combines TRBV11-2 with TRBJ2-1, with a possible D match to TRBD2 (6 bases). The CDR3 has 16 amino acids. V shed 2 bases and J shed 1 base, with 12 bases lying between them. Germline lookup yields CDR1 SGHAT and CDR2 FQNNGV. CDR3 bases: TGTGCCAGCAGCTTATTAGGGACTGAGTCCTACAATGAGCAGTTCTTC. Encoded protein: CASSLLGTESYNEQFF. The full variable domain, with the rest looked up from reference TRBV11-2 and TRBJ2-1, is EAGVAQSPRYKIIEKRQSVAFWCNPISGHATLYWYQQILGQGPKLLIQFQNNGVVDDSQLPKDRFSAERLKGVDSTLKIQPAKLEDSAVYLCASSLLGTESYNEQFFGPGTRLTVL.

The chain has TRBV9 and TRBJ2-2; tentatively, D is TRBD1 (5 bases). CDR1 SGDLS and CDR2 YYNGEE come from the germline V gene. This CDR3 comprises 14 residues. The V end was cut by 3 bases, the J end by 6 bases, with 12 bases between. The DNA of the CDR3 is TGTGCCAGCAGCGGGTTAAGGGGTGCCGGGGAGCTGTTTTTT. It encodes CASSGLRGAGELFF. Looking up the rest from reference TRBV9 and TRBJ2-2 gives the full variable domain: DSGVTQTPKHLITATGQRVTLRCSPRSGDLSVYWYQQSLDQGLQFLIQYYNGEERAKGNILERFSAQQFPDLHSELNLSSLELGDSALYFCASSGLRGAGELFFGEGSRLTVL.

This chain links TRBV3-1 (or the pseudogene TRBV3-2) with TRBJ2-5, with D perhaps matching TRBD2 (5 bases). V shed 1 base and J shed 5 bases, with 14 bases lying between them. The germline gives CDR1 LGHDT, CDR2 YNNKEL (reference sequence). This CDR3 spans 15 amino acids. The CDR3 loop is CASSQVPTSSETQYF. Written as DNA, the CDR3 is TGTGCCAGCAGCCAAGTACCCACTAGTTCTGAGACCCAGTACTTC.

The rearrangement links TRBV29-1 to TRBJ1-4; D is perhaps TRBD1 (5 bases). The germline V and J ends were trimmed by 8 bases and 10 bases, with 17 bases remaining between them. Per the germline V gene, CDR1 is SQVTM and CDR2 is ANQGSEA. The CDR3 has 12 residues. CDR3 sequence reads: CSLRGVGGKLFF. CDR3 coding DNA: TGCAGCCTGAGAGGGGTGGGGGGAAAACTGTTTTTT.

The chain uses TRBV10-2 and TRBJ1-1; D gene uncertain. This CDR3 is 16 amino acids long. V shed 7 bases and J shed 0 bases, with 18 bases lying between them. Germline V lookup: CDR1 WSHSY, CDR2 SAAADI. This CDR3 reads CASKDRLGRVNTEAFF. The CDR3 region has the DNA TGCGCCAGCAAGGATCGGCTAGGGAGGGTGAACACTGAAGCTTTCTTT.

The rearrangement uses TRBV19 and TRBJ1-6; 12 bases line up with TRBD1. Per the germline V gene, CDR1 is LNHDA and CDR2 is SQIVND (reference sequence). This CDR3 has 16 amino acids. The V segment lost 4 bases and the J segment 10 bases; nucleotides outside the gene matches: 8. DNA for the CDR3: TGTGCCAGTAGTACGCCCGGGACAGGGGGCTGGTCACCCCTCCACTTT. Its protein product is CASSTPGTGGWSPLHF.

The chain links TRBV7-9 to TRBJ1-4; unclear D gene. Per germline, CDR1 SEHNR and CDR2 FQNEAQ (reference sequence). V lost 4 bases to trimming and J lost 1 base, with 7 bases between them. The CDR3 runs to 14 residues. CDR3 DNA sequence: TGTGCCAGCAGCTGGAGAGAAACTAATGAAAAACTGTTTTTT. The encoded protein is CASSWRETNEKLFF. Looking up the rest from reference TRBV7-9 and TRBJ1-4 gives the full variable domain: DTGVSQNPRHKITKRGQNVTFRCDPISEHNRLYWYRQTLGQGPEFLTYFQNEAQLEKSRLLSDRFSAERPKGSFSTLEIQRTEQGDSAMYLCASSWRETNEKLFFGSGTQLSVL.

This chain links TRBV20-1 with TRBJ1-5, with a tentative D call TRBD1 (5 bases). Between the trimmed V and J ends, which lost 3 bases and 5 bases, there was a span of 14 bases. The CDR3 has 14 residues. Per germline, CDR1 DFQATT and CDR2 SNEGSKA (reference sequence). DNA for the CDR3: TGCAGTGCTAGTGGTAGGGGTGGGCATCAGCCCCAGCATTTT. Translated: CSASGRGGHQPQHF.

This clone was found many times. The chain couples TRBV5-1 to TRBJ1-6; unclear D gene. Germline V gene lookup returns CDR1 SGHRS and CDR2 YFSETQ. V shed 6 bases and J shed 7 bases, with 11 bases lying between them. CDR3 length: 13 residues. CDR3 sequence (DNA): TGCGCCAGCAATGACGGCGGGAATTCACCCCTCCACTTT. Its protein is CASNDGGNSPLHF.

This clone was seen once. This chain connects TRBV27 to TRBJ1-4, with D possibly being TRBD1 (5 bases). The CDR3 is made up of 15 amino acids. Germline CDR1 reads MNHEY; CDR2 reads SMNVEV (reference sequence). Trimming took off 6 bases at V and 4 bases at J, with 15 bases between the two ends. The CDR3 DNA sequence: TGTGCCAGCAGCTCCCTGGGGCAGTTTAATGAAAAACTGTTTTTT. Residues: CASSSLGQFNEKLFF.